The 27 T cell receptor beta chains presented below share a single source sample, sequenced in a study of T-cell reconstitution after alpha-beta-depleted transplantation in children. Unique molecular identifiers were used to barcode this TCRbeta library. From the PCR reads, TCRdb called clonotypes with MiXCR, one entry per CDR3 protein. The repertoire includes a few hundred thousand distinct CDR3 sequences, over 8% of them detected once, and about 9.5% sits in the top ten. The material sequenced was PBMCs from the stem cell graft donor, taken from the stem cell graft. Receptor source: a human donor who donated a stem cell graft to a child with SCID.

This chain joins TRBV6-1 and TRBJ2-4, with a weak D call TRBD1 (6 bases). Per the germline V gene, CDR1 is MNHNS and CDR2 is SASEGT. The CDR3 is 15 amino acids. The V end was cut by 6 bases, the J end by 5 bases, with 17 bases between. The CDR3 DNA sequence: TGTGCCAGCAGAACGACCGGGACAACCCAAAACATTCAGTACTTC. The encoded protein is CASRTTGTTQNIQYF.

This clonotype was seen a handful of times. This rearrangement joins TRBV7-3 to TRBJ2-3; tentatively, D is TRBD1 (6 bases). The CDR3 loop spans 15 amino acids. Germline V gives CDR1 SGHTA, CDR2 FQGTGA. Trimming shortened V by 5 bases and J by 6 bases, and 18 bases separated the two germline ends. Here the CDR3 DNA reads TGTGCCAGCAGCCTCAGTGGGGGCTCCGGGGATACGCAGTATTTT. Translated: CASSLSGGSGDTQYF.

This clonotype was observed a few times. The chain combines TRBV10-3 with TRBJ2-1; D is perhaps TRBD2 (5 bases). The CDR3 length is 15 residues. V was cut by 9 bases and J by 0 bases, with 15 bases left in between. The germline V gene encodes CDR1 ENHRY and CDR2 SYGVKD. CDR3: CAIRPGAVSYNEQFF. The CDR3 DNA is TGTGCCATTCGACCCGGAGCGGTCTCCTACAATGAGCAGTTCTTC.

As to this clonotype: One junction end does not reproduce the germline sequence, and a read error may be involved. The chain couples TRBV12-3 or TRBV12-4 to TRBJ1-5; TRBD1 might be the D (6 bases). This CDR3 spans 14 amino acids. Written as DNA, the CDR3 is TGTGCCAGCACATCCAGGGGTTCGGATCAGCCCCATCATTTT. This translates into CASTSRGSDQPHHF.

At least ten counts were recorded for this clonotype. This sequence joins TRBV6-6 and TRBJ2-2; D unresolved. Trimming took 6 bases from V and 0 from J, leaving 5 bases between them. This CDR3 is built from 13 residues. Germline values: CDR1 MNHNY, CDR2 SVGAGI (reference sequence). CDR3: CASSSTNTGELFF. DNA of the CDR3: TGTGCCAGCAGCTCTACGAACACCGGGGAGCTGTTTTTT.

This clonotype was picked up a small number of times. The chain has TRBV14 and TRBJ2-7; D is uncertain. The CDR3 loop spans 13 amino acids. The germline V gene encodes CDR1 SGHDN and CDR2 FVKESK. V was trimmed by 1 base and J by 7 bases, leaving 11 bases between them. Here the CDR3 reads CASSQGRGGEQYF. The DNA of the CDR3 is TGTGCCAGCAGCCAAGGTCGAGGCGGAGAGCAGTACTTC.

Comments on this clonotype: Its ends do not fully match the called genes, so a read error is possible. The chain combines TRBV6-7 with TRBJ2-2; D not resolved. TRBV6-7 is assigned to the ORF class and has an uncertain function. CDR3 size: 15 residues. The CDR3, as DNA: TGTGCCATCAGTTTAGTGGGCCCGAACACCGGGGAGCTGTTTTTT. It is translated as CAISLVGPNTGELFF.

This clonotype occurred many times. The V and J genes are TRBV6-2 or TRBV6-3 and TRBJ2-3, with TRBD1 matching over 8 bases. Trimming at V came to 5 bases and at J to 0 bases, leaving 7 bases not matched to a gene. The CDR3 extends over 16 amino acids. CDR1 is MNHEY and CDR2 is SVGEGT in the germline V gene. The CDR3 nucleotides read TGTGCCAGCAGTGGTGGACAGGGCAGAAGCACAGATACGCAGTATTTT. It specifies CASSGGQGRSTDTQYF.

The gene calls are TRBV20-1 and TRBJ1-2; TRBD1 aligns across 10 bases. This CDR3 has 19 amino acids. V gave up 0 bases and J gave up 4 bases; unmatched junction bases: 17. CDR1 and CDR2 from the germline V gene are DFQATT and SNEGSKA (reference sequence). The CDR3 coding sequence is TGCAGTGCTAGAGACGCCTTACAAGGACAGGGGGTAAGCCTCTATGGCTACACCTTC. Translation: CSARDALQGQGVSLYGYTF.

This clonotype occurred a few times. The chain employs TRBV5-1 and TRBJ2-7, with 10 bases fitting TRBD1. The CDR3 totals 14 residues. Unmatched junction bases numbered 5, after V lost 6 bases and J lost 2 bases. Germline CDR1 reads SGHRS; CDR2 reads YFSETQ. The DNA for the CDR3 is TGCGCCAGCAATCCCGGACAGGGGGCCTACGAGCAGTACTTC. Encoded protein: CASNPGQGAYEQYF.

This clonotype was picked up a small number of times. At one end the junction does not follow the germline gene, possibly because of a read error. V gene TRBV29-1 combines with J gene TRBJ2-7, with 7 bases lining up with TRBD1. Germline V gene lookup returns CDR1 SQVTM and CDR2 ANQGSEA. The CDR3 contains 13 residues. CDR3: CSVSPSGLGQRSF. For the CDR3, the DNA is TGCAGCGTCTCTCCCTCGGGTCTGGGACAGAGGAGCTTC.

This clonotype was counted at least ten times. The genes are TRBV12-3 or TRBV12-4 and TRBJ2-1, with unresolved D. Trimming cost V 2 bases and J 7 bases, with 6 bases left between them. The CDR3 loop spans 12 amino acids. The CDR3: CASSLFSNEQFF. In DNA, the CDR3 is TGTGCCAGCAGTTTATTCTCTAATGAGCAGTTCTTC.

This rearrangement joins TRBV10-3 to TRBJ2-1; 10 bases agree with TRBD2. This CDR3 has 16 residues. Germline loops: CDR1 ENHRY, CDR2 SYGVKD. The J segment lost 8 bases and the V segment lost 0 bases, leaving 7 bases of the junction unmatched. CDR3 region: CAISESTSGGAHEQFF. CDR3 DNA sequence: TGTGCCATCAGTGAGTCGACGAGCGGGGGGGCGCATGAGCAGTTCTTC.

The chain couples TRBV20-1 to TRBJ1-2, with TRBD1 as a possible D gene (6 bases). Germline-derived CDR1 and CDR2 are DFQATT and SNEGSKA (reference sequence). This CDR3 comprises 15 residues. Trimming left V 6 bases short and J 2 bases short, with 19 bases between. The CDR3 sequence is CSASGGGRVNYGYTF. In DNA, the CDR3 is TGCAGTGCGAGTGGGGGGGGGCGCGTAAACTATGGCTACACCTTC.

CDR3 coding DNA: TGTGCCAGCACGAGGGCAGGAGAGACCCAGTACTTC. Encoded protein: CASTRAGETQYF. The genes are TRBV6-6 and TRBJ2-5; weak D call: TRBD2 (5 bases). CDR3 length equals 12 residues. The V end lost 7 bases, the J end lost 4 bases, and 10 bases lay between the germline ends. Germline CDR1 reads MNHNY; CDR2 reads SVGAGI (reference sequence).

This clonotype was observed many times. V usage is TRBV10-3 and J usage is TRBJ2-3, with D perhaps assigned TRBD1 or TRBD2 (6 bases each). V was shortened by 2 bases and J by 2 bases, with 11 bases between the two germline ends. This CDR3 is 15 amino acids long. CDR1 is ENHRY, CDR2 SYGVKD, per germline. CDR3 sequence (DNA): TGTGCCATCAGTGAGGAGGGGGGCCCCACAGATACGCAGTATTTT. Translated, it gives CAISEEGGPTDTQYF.

The CDR3 DNA sequence: TGTGCCAGCAGCCGCGGGGCCTCTAGCACAGATACGCAGTATTTT. It translates to CASSRGASSTDTQYF. The rearrangement uses TRBV28 and TRBJ2-3, with a possible D match to TRBD2 (6 bases). Germline lookup yields CDR1 MDHEN and CDR2 SYDVKM. Trimming left V 6 bases short and J 0 bases short, with 13 bases between. CDR3 size: 15 residues.

This clonotype has ten or more counts. This chain joins TRBV6-1 and TRBJ2-7; D is ambiguous. Germline-derived CDR1 and CDR2 are MNHNS and SASEGT. The V and J ends lost 7 bases and 2 bases respectively, with 15 bases between them. The CDR3 has 14 amino acids. The CDR3 spells CASMTRSSPYEQYF. The CDR3 DNA is TGTGCCAGCATGACCCGGAGCTCGCCCTACGAGCAGTACTTC.

V gene TRBV27 combines with J gene TRBJ2-4, with D possibly matching TRBD1 (6 bases). The germline gives CDR1 MNHEY, CDR2 SMNVEV (reference sequence). V gave up 5 bases and J gave up 1 base, with 15 bases separating them. The CDR3 extends over 16 amino acids. The CDR3 here is CASSPQQGWAKNIQYF. CDR3 coding DNA: TGTGCCAGCAGTCCCCAACAGGGTTGGGCCAAAAACATTCAGTACTTC.

This clonotype was seen only a few times. This chain links TRBV11-2 with TRBJ1-1; tentative D call: TRBD1 (5 bases). The CDR3 extends over 16 amino acids. Germline CDR1 reads SGHAT; CDR2 reads FQNNGV. Trimming shortened V by 5 bases and J by 1 base, and 17 bases separated the two germline ends. The CDR3 spells CASSRTLGGSNTEAFF. The DNA of the CDR3 is TGTGCCAGCAGCCGTACCTTGGGGGGATCGAACACTGAAGCTTTCTTT.

This clonotype was found many times. The chain recombines TRBV20-1 with TRBJ2-3; tentative D call: TRBD1 (7 bases). The germline V and J ends were trimmed by 6 bases and 2 bases, with 15 bases remaining between them. Germline assignment: CDR1 DFQATT and CDR2 SNEGSKA (reference sequence). The CDR3 length is 14 residues. The CDR3 loop is CSARGDLLTDTQYF. CDR3 DNA: TGCAGTGCCAGGGGGGACCTACTCACAGATACGCAGTATTTT.

V usage is TRBV5-1 and J usage is TRBJ2-7; 8 nucleotides align to TRBD1. The V and J ends lost 3 bases and 0 bases, in that order; junction bases with no gene match: 5. CDR1 and CDR2 (germline): SGHRS, YFSETQ. The CDR3 totals 15 residues. The CDR3 reads CASSSPGQDSYEQYF. The CDR3 DNA follows: TGCGCCAGCAGCTCCCCGGGACAGGACTCCTACGAGCAGTACTTC. The full variable domain, in which reference TRBV5-1 and TRBJ2-7 provide the parts outside the CDR3, is KAGVTQTPRYLIKTRGQQVTLSCSPISGHRSVSWYQQTPGQGLQFLFEYFSETQRNKGNFPGRFSGRQFSNSRSEMNVSTLELGDSALYLCASSSPGQDSYEQYFGPGTRLTVT.

This clonotype showed up just a few times. Because the CDR3 is missing its conserved closing phenylalanine or tryptophan, this is likely a read error. The J gene is TRBJ2-7, the V gene TRBV3-1; D remains ambiguous. This CDR3 has 14 amino acids. CDR1 and CDR2 from the germline V gene are LGHDT and YNNKEL (reference sequence). The V end was cut by 2 bases, the J end by 3 bases, with 11 bases between. The CDR3: CASSQTYWGYEQYN. The CDR3 DNA sequence: TGTGCCAGCAGCCAAACTTACTGGGGCTACGAGCAGTACAAC.

V is TRBV15 and J is TRBJ2-5, with TRBD1 matching 9 bases. The CDR3 spans 13 residues. CDR1 LNHNV and CDR2 YYDKDF come from the germline V gene (reference sequence). The V and J ends lost 7 bases and 5 bases, in that order; junction bases with no gene match: 5. CDR3 nucleotide sequence: TGTGCCACCATGGACAGGGGCAAGGAGACCCAGTACTTC. Its translation: CATMDRGKETQYF.

This clonotype was picked up a small number of times. The chain has TRBV7-6 and TRBJ2-1; 8 positions match TRBD2. Unmatched junction bases numbered 17, after V lost 0 bases and J lost 4 bases. Germline V gives CDR1 SGHVS, CDR2 FNYEAQ. The CDR3 contains 20 residues. CDR3 region: CASSLAFRGTRESGYNEQFF. In DNA form, the CDR3 reads TGTGCCAGCAGCTTAGCTTTCCGCGGGACTAGGGAGTCTGGATACAATGAGCAGTTCTTC.

The chain uses TRBV7-9 and TRBJ1-4, with 7 positions matching TRBD1. The J segment lost 4 bases and the V segment lost 7 bases, leaving 6 bases of the junction unmatched. Germline CDR1 is SEHNR and CDR2 is FQNEAQ (reference sequence). CDR3 length equals 14 residues. DNA for the CDR3: TGTGCCAGCACCGCGGACAGGTATAATGAAAAACTGTTTTTT. Residues: CASTADRYNEKLFF.

The table lists this clonotype with many counts. This chain uses TRBV12-3 or TRBV12-4 with TRBJ2-7, with D maybe TRBD1 (6 bases). V was trimmed by 5 bases and J by 2 bases, leaving 13 bases between them. CDR3 length: 14 amino acids. CDR3 sequence reads: CASSTARDTYEQYF. In DNA, the CDR3 is TGTGCCAGCAGTACCGCCCGGGACACCTACGAGCAGTACTTC.